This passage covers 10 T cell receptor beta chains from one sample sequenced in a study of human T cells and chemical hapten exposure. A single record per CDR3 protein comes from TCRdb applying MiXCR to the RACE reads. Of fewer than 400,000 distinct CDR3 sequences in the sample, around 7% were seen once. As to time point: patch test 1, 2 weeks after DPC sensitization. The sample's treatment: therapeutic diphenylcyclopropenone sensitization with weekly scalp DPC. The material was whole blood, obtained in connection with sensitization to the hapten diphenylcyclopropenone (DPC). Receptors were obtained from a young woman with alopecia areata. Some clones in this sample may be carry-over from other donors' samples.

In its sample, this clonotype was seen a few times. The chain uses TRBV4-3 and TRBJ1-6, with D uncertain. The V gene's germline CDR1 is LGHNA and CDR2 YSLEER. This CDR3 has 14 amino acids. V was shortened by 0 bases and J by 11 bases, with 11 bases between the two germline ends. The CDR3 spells CASSQDTGSAPLHF. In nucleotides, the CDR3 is TGCGCCAGCAGCCAAGATACGGGATCGGCACCCCTCCACTTT.

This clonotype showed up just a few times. CDR3 loop: CASSQDYDSTDNEKLFF. CDR3 DNA sequence: TGCGCCAGCAGCCAAGATTACGACAGCACGGATAATGAAAAACTGTTTTTT. The chain is built from TRBV4-1 and TRBJ1-4, with D tentatively TRBD1 (5 bases). V lost 0 bases to trimming and J lost 4 bases, with 15 bases between them. The germline gives CDR1 MGHRA, CDR2 YSYEKL. The CDR3 consists of 17 residues.

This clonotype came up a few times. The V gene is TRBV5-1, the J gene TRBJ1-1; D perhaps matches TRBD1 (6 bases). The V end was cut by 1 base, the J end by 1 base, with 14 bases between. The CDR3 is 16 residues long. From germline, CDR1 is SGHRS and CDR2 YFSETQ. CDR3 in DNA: TGCGCCAGCAGCTTGAGCAGGGGACGACAGAACACTGAAGCTTTCTTT. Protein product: CASSLSRGRQNTEAFF.

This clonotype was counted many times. CDR3 bases: TGTGCCAGCAGCCCCGTGGAGGGCTTTGCCTACGAGCAGTACTTC. Protein product: CASSPVEGFAYEQYF. The chain combines TRBV7-9 with TRBJ2-7, with D tentatively TRBD2 (6 bases). Germline loops: CDR1 SEHNR, CDR2 FQNEAQ (reference sequence). CDR3 length: 15 amino acids. With 5 bases removed from V and 2 bases from J, the gap between germline ends came to 16 bases.

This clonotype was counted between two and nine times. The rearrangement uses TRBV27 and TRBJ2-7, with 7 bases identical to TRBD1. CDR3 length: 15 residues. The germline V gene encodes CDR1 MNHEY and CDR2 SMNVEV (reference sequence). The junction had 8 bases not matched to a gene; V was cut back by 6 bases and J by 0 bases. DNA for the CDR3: TGTGCCAGCAGAATCAAACAGGGGTTCTCCTACGAGCAGTACTTC. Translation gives CASRIKQGFSYEQYF.

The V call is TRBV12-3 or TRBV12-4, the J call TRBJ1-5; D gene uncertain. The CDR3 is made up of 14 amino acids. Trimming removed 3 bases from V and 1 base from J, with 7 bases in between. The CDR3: CASSFMGSNQPQHF. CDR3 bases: TGTGCCAGCAGTTTTATGGGCAGCAATCAGCCCCAGCATTTT.

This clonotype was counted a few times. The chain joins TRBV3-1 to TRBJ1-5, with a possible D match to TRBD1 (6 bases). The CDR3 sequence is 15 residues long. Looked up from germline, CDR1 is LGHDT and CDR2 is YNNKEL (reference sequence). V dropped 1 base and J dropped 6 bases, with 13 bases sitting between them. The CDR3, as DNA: TGTGCCAGCAGCCAAGGGAACAGGGTTGTTCAGCCCCAGCATTTT. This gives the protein CASSQGNRVVQPQHF.

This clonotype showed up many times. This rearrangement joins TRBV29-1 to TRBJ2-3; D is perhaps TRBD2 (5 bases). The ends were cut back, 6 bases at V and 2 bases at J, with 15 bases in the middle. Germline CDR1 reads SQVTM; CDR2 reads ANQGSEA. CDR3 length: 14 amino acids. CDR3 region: CSVTASQVTDTQYF. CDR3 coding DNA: TGCAGCGTGACGGCTAGCCAAGTCACAGATACGCAGTATTTT.

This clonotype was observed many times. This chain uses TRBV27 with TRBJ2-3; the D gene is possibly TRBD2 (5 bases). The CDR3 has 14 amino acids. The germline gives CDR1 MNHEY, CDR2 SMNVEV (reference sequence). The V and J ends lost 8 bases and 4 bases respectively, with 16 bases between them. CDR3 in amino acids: CASSPRSGPDTQYF. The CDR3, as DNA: TGTGCCAGCTCCCCTAGGAGCGGACCAGATACGCAGTATTTT.

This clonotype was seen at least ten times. For the CDR3, the DNA is TGTGCCAGCATAAGATCAATGAACACTGAAGCTTTCTTT. Its translation: CASIRSMNTEAFF. The genes are TRBV2 and TRBJ1-1; unclear D gene. Trimming left V 7 bases short and J 0 bases short, with 9 bases between. The germline V gene has CDR1 SNHLY and CDR2 FYNNEI. The CDR3 covers 13 residues.